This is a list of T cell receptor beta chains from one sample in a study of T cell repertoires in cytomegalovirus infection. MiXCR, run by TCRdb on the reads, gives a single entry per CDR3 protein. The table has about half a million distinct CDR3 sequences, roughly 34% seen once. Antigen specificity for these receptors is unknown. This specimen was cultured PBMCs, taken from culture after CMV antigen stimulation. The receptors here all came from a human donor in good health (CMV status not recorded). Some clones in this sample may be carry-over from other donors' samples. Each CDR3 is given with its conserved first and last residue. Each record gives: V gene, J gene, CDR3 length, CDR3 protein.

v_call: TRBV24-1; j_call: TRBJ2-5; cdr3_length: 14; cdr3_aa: CATSDRHNQETQYF
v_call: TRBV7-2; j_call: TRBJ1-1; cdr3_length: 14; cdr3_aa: CASSFDRGGAEAFF
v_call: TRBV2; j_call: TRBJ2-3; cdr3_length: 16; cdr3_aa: CASSETSGASTDTQYF
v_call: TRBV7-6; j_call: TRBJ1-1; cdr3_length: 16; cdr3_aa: CASSLAGGGVGTEAFF
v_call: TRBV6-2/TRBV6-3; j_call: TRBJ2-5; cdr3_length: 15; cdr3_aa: CASSSESSGKETQYF
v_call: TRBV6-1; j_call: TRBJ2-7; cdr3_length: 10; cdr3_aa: CATMSTEQYF
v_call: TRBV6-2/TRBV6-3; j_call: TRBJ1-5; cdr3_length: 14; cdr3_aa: CASRNAGRGQPQHF
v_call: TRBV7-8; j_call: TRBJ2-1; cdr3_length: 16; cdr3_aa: CASSLKAGAGYNEQFF
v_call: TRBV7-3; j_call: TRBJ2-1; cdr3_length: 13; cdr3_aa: CASIPLRGGEQFF
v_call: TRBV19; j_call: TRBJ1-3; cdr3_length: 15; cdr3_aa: CASRGGDVTGNTIYF
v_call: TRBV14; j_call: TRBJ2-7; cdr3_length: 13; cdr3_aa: CASSQVRLYEQYF
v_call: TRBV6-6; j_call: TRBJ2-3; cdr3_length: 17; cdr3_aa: CASSYQLLAGSTDTQYF
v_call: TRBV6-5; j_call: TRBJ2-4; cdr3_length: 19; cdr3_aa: CATKRRPRGLAGLKNIQYF
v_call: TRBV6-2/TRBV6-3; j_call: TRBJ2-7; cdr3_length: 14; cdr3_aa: CASSYPGWYYEQYF
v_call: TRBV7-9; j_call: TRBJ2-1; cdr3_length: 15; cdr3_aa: CASSSGITSFGEQFF
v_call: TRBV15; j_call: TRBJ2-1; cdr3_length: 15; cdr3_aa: CATSRDRQGSGEQFF
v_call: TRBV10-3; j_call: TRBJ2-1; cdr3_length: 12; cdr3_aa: CAISEASGEEFF
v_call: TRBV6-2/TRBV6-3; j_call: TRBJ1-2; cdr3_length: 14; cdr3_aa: CASSWSAANYGYTF
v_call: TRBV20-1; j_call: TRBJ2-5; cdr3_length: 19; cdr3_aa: CSARARTSTHLLGGETQYF
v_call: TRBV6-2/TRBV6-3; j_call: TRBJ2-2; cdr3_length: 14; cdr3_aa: CASSGRTNTGELFF
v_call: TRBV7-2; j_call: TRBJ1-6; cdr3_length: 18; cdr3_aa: CASSLEGPITGVASPLHF
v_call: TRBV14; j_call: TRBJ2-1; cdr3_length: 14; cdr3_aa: CASSRRLVGGEQFF
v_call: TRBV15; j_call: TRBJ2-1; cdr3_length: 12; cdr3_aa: CATSRPSDEQFF
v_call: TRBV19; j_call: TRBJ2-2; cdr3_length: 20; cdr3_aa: CASRPQEGLAGGRRIGELFF
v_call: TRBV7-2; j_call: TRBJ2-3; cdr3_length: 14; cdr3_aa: CASSHPLSTDTQYF
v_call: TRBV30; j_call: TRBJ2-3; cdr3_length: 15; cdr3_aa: CAWSLRERNADTQYF
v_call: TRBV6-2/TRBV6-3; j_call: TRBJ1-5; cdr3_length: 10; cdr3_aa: CASGRQPQHF
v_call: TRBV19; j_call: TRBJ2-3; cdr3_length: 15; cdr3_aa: CASSELADSTDTQYF
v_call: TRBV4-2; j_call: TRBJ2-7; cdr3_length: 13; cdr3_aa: CASSERLSYEQYF
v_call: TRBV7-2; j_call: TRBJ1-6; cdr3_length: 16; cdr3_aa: CASSLAGTGKNSPLHF
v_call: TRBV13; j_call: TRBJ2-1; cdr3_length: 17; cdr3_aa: CASSQLVAFSSYNEQFF
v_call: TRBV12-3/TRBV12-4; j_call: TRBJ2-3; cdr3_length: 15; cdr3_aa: CASSLSSGSVYTQYF
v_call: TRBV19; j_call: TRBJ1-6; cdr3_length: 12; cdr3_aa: CASGTAASPLHF
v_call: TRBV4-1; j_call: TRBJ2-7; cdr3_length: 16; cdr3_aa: CASSSGLAGFSYEQYF
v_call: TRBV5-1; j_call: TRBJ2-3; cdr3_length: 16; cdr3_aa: CASSLVVETLQNTQYF
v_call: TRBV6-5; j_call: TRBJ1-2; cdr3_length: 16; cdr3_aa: CASRPPGTGGRGGYTF
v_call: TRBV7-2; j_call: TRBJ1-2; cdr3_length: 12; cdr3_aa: CASSFRGYGYTF
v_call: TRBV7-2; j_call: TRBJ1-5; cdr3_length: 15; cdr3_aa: CASSDYRLSNQPQHF
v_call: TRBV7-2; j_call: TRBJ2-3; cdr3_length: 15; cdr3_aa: CASSFESGPTDTQYF
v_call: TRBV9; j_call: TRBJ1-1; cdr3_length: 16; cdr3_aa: CASSDQAGGQNTEAFF
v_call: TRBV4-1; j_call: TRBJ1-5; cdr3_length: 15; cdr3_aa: CASSRESGAVQPQHF
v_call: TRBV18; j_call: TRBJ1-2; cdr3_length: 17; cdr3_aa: CASSSDTSTGGFYGYTF
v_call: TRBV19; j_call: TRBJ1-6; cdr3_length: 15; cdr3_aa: CASSPDRARSSPLHF
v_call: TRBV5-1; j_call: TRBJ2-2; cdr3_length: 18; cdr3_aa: CASSLVEGEGPNTGELFF
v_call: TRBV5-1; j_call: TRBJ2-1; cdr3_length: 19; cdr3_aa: CASSTVGRSGSGAYNEQFF
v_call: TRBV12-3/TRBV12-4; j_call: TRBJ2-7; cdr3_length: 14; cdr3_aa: CASSIRQGFNEQYF
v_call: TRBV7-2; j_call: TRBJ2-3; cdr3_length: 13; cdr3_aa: CASSLVVTDTQYF
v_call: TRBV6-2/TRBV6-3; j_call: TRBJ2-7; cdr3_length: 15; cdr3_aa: CASRSGQGNIYEQYF